This entry describes one T cell receptor beta chain. Antigen specificity is unknown. V shed 0 bases, J shed 4 bases, and the junction held 6 bases outside the gene matches. Germline CDR1 reads SGHRS; CDR2 reads YFSETQ. There are 16 residues in the CDR3. The sample originates from a study of cytomegalovirus exposure and HLA in healthy donors. This PCR relied on a set of 60 Vbeta primers and 13 Jbeta primers. Only in-frame clones appear in the TCRdb table, and some are missing; sequencing was by immunoSEQ multiplex PCR. Of approximately 130,000 clones detected, 79% appear once; the ten largest clones hold about 1%. Study findings and constraints: The study designated 150 to 200 TCR beta chains cytomegalovirus-associated. According to a later analysis, donors in an Asian-associated ancestry cluster reportedly had fewer N-insertions than the 666-donor mean. Sequencing had likely introduced a cluster of highly shared sequence variants as an artifact. A later analysis linked a missense variant in DCLRE1C to the trimming of TCR beta V and J genes.

The chain joins TRBV5-1 to TRBJ2-3, with 9 nucleotides matching TRBD2. This clonotype originated in a male donor in good health and CMV-seronegative. The material sequenced was PBMCs. CDR3 region: CASSLDGTSLADTQYF. CDR3 DNA sequence: TGCGCCAGCAGCTTGGATGGGACTAGCCTCGCAGATACGCAGTATTTT.